This passage covers 29 T cell receptor beta chains from one sample sequenced in a study of shared clonotypes between healthy human individuals (dated by TCRdb to the early 2020s). The library was made by the immunoSEQ multiplex PCR assay. Drawn from immuneACCESS, this table holds only the in-frame rearrangements with V and J called that TCRdb kept. Clones are partly lost; checked studies trace under half to an unresolved V gene and leave the rest unexplained. This sample has some 2,100,000 clones in its table, and about 93% of those were observed once. The ten largest clonotypes hold about 1.5% of the sample. CD8 naive samples consisted of CD45RO-negative cells that were positively selected for CCR7, yielding a CD45RA+CCR7+ population without TemRA cells. Sequenced: naive CD8+ T cells from PBMCs. This specimen's cell subset or site label, interpreted: CD45RA+CCR7+. Source of these receptors: a man aged 18 to 30 in good health. Some clones in this sample may be carry-over from other donors' samples.

The V call is TRBV21-1, the J call TRBJ2-1; the D segment call TRBD1 is taken from the table without a DNA check. TRBV21-1 is shown as a pseudogene. CDR3 length equals 15 residues. CDR3 amino acids: CASSNRTGATGEQFF. The CDR3 nucleotides read TGTGCCAGCAGCAACAGGACAGGGGCTACAGGTGAGCAGTTCTTC.

This clone is a singleton in its sample. This chain connects TRBV9 to TRBJ2-7; the match to TRBD1 covers 9 bases. CDR3 length: 15 amino acids. Germline lookup yields CDR1 SGDLS and CDR2 YYNGEE. The V segment lost 4 bases and the J segment 6 bases; nucleotides outside the gene matches: 11. CDR3 bases: TGTGCCAGCAGCCCTCTGGGGACAGGGAGCGCCGAGCAGTACTTC. Its protein product is CASSPLGTGSAEQYF.

The J gene is TRBJ1-4, the V gene TRBV5-8, with a weak D call TRBD1 (6 bases). Germline V lookup: CDR1 SGHTS, CDR2 YDEGEE. V lost 4 bases and J 0 bases, leaving 13 bases between the germline ends. This CDR3 comprises 16 residues. The CDR3 nucleotides read TGTGCCAGCAGCCCCGAACAGGGCGCAACTAATGAAAAACTGTTTTTT. This encodes CASSPEQGATNEKLFF.

The V and J genes are TRBV15 and TRBJ1-2; TRBD1 is a possible D gene (6 bases). From germline, CDR1 is LNHNV and CDR2 YYDKDF (reference sequence). This CDR3 contains 15 residues. Trimming took 3 bases from V and 0 from J, leaving 11 bases between them. The CDR3: CATSRKRTANYGYTF. The DNA for the CDR3 is TGTGCCACCAGCAGGAAAAGGACAGCTAACTATGGCTACACCTTC.

V gene TRBV9 combines with J gene TRBJ1-1; D unresolved. The CDR3 totals 15 residues. V shed 5 bases and J shed 1 base, with 15 bases lying between them. Germline V CDR1 and CDR2: SGDLS, YYNGEE. CDR3 in DNA: TGTGCCAGCAGAGCCCTAGGGCACACGAACACTGAAGCTTTCTTT. Translating it yields CASRALGHTNTEAFF. Drawing the rest from reference TRBV9 and TRBJ1-1, the complete variable domain is DSGVTQTPKHLITATGQRVTLRCSPRSGDLSVYWYQQSLDQGLQFLIQYYNGEERAKGNILERFSAQQFPDLHSELNLSSLELGDSALYFCASRALGHTNTEAFFGQGTRLTVV.

The chain recombines TRBV4-1 with TRBJ2-7, with 7 bases matching TRBD1. V shed 0 bases and J 5 bases; nucleotides not matched to a gene: 7. CDR1 MGHRA and CDR2 YSYEKL come from the germline V gene. The CDR3 totals 15 residues. The CDR3 DNA sequence: TGCGCCAGCAGCCAAGATAGACAGGGAAGGGACGAGCAGTACTTC. Its translation is CASSQDRQGRDEQYF.

This clone was found once. V gene TRBV18 combines with J gene TRBJ2-7, with 12 bases that match TRBD1. Trimming took 2 bases from V and 5 from J; bases not matched to a gene: 4. From germline, CDR1 is KGHSH and CDR2 LQKENI. The CDR3 sequence is 15 residues long. The CDR3 sequence: CASSPEGTGGHEQYF. DNA of the CDR3: TGTGCCAGCTCACCAGAGGGGACAGGGGGCCACGAGCAGTACTTC.

V usage is TRBV16 and J usage is TRBJ2-1, with 8 bases that match TRBD2. There are 14 residues in the CDR3. The ends lost 4 bases at V and 8 bases at J; junction bases unmatched: 7. Germline CDR1 reads KGHSY; CDR2 reads FQNENV. Here the CDR3 DNA reads TGTGCCAGCAGCCGGGGACTAGGATTCGATGAGCAGTTCTTC. Its translation is CASSRGLGFDEQFF.

The chain carries TRBV28 and TRBJ2-1, with 11 bases lining up with TRBD2. Germline V lookup: CDR1 MDHEN, CDR2 SYDVKM. After removal of 5 bases from V and 5 bases from J, the junction contained 8 bases not matched to a gene. The CDR3 sequence is 16 residues long. The CDR3 DNA reads as TGTGCCAGCAGTGTAATGACTAGCGGGAAAAACAATGAGCAGTTCTTC. Its protein product is CASSVMTSGKNNEQFF.

The gene calls are TRBV7-8 and TRBJ1-2; 7 positions match TRBD1. CDR3 length: 13 amino acids. Germline-derived CDR1 and CDR2 are SGHVS and FQNEAQ. Trimming removed 5 bases from V and 4 bases from J; junction bases left unmatched: 4. CDR3: CASSIWDSYGYTF. Here the CDR3 DNA reads TGTGCCAGCAGCATATGGGACAGCTATGGCTACACCTTC.

This chain connects TRBV6-5 to TRBJ1-1; D is unresolved. The CDR3 sequence is 12 residues long. With 5 bases removed from V and 0 bases from J, the gap between germline ends came to 4 bases. Germline lookup yields CDR1 MNHEY and CDR2 SVGAGI. The CDR3 sequence is CASSAMNTEAFF. CDR3 DNA sequence: TGTGCCAGCAGTGCGATGAACACTGAAGCTTTCTTT.

The J gene is TRBJ2-1, the V gene TRBV7-9; TRBD2 aligns across 9 bases. Germline CDR1 reads SEHNR; CDR2 reads FQNEAQ (reference sequence). This CDR3 has 18 amino acids. V lost 5 bases and J lost 0; bases outside the gene matches: 11. CDR3 loop: CASSPSSYSGSSYNEQFF. The DNA for the CDR3 is TGTGCCAGCAGCCCGTCTTCTTATAGCGGGAGCTCCTACAATGAGCAGTTCTTC.

The rearrangement joins TRBV7-9 to TRBJ1-1, with D unresolved. Germline V gene lookup returns CDR1 SEHNR and CDR2 FQNEAQ (reference sequence). CDR3 length: 13 amino acids. With 5 bases removed from V and 1 base from J, the gap between germline ends came to 8 bases. CDR3 residues: CASSPDGNTEAFF. The CDR3 DNA follows: TGTGCCAGCAGCCCGGACGGGAACACTGAAGCTTTCTTT.

To note about this clone: Within the sample, other DNA sequences also encode this same CDR3. This chain links TRBV28 with TRBJ2-1, with 8 bases lining up with TRBD1. Germline V CDR1 and CDR2: MDHEN, SYDVKM. With 5 bases clipped from V and 10 bases from J, the junction kept 4 bases outside the gene matches. This CDR3 comprises 12 residues. The CDR3 reads CASSGQGNEQFF. CDR3 nucleotide sequence: TGTGCCAGCAGTGGACAGGGCAACGAGCAGTTCTTC.

This chain connects TRBV19 to TRBJ2-7, with 9 bases matching TRBD1. The CDR3 loop spans 13 amino acids. Germline-derived CDR1 and CDR2 are LNHDA and SQIVND (reference sequence). J lost 12 bases, V lost 4 bases, and 10 bases had no gene match. The CDR3: CASSTPGTGLWYF. The CDR3 bases are TGTGCCAGTAGTACCCCCGGGACAGGGCTCTGGTACTTC. The variable domain in full, completed from reference TRBV19 and TRBJ2-7, reads DGGITQSPKYLFRKEGQNVTLSCEQNLNHDAMYWYRQDPGQGLRLIYYSQIVNDFQKGDIAEGYSVSREKKESFPLTVTSAQKNPTAFYLCASSTPGTGLWYFGPGTRLTVT.

V gene TRBV12-5 combines with J gene TRBJ2-5; D is uncertain. The CDR3 is 14 residues long. Trimming removed 5 bases at V and 1 base at J, with 11 bases between. Germline V CDR1 and CDR2: LGHNT, FRNRAP. For the CDR3, the DNA is TGTGCTAGTGGTGCCGCCGACGCCCAAGAGACCCAGTACTTC. This translates into CASGAADAQETQYF.

This clone was seen just once. The V gene is TRBV7-9, the J gene TRBJ2-1; 8 nucleotides align to TRBD1. In germline, CDR1 is SEHNR, CDR2 FQNEAQ (reference sequence). Trimming at V came to 5 bases and at J to 3 bases, leaving 9 bases not matched to a gene. CDR3 length: 16 residues. The CDR3 sequence is CASSQGYRGNYNEQFF. The CDR3 DNA reads as TGTGCCAGCAGCCAGGGATACAGGGGGAACTACAATGAGCAGTTCTTC.

This chain connects TRBV7-9 to TRBJ1-1; 12 bases match TRBD1. V lost 5 bases to trimming and J lost 3 bases; unmatched junction nucleotides: 7. The CDR3 has 16 amino acids. Germline V gene data show CDR1 as SEHNR and CDR2 as FQNEAQ (reference sequence). CDR3: CASSQGQGAVDTEAFF. The CDR3 DNA is TGTGCCAGCAGCCAGGGACAGGGGGCTGTGGACACTGAAGCTTTCTTT.

The rearrangement uses TRBV19 and TRBJ2-2; D gene ambiguous. The CDR3 sequence is 15 residues long. From germline, CDR1 is LNHDA and CDR2 SQIVND (reference sequence). V gave up 3 bases and J gave up 9 bases, with 17 bases separating them. CDR3 nucleotide sequence: TGTGCCAGTAGTATGGGATTGGCGGCCGAGCGGGAGCTGTTTTTT. It encodes CASSMGLAAERELFF.

The chain couples TRBV11-2 to TRBJ2-1; D unresolved. Germline V gives CDR1 SGHAT, CDR2 FQNNGV. With 5 bases removed from V and 2 bases from J, the gap between germline ends came to 7 bases. This CDR3 region has 13 residues. The CDR3 bases are TGTGCCAGCAGCCCGCCAGCCTACAATGAGCAGTTCTTC. It specifies CASSPPAYNEQFF.

The chain carries TRBV15 and TRBJ2-7; no clear D. Germline V gene sequence: CDR1 LNHNV, CDR2 YYDKDF (reference sequence). This CDR3 is 15 amino acids long. Deletions cut 0 bases from V and 2 bases from J, with 11 bases between. CDR3 DNA sequence: TGTGCCACCAGCAGAGATCTACTGATTGCCTACGAGCAGTACTTC. Encoded protein: CATSRDLLIAYEQYF.

CDR3 bases: TGTGCCATCAGTGAGTCAGGGACCCTCAAGGAGCAGTACTTC. Protein product: CAISESGTLKEQYF. The chain carries TRBV10-3 and TRBJ2-7; either TRBD1 or TRBD2 may fit D (5 bases each). Per germline, CDR1 ENHRY and CDR2 SYGVKD. Trimming stripped 0 bases from V and 7 bases from J, with 13 bases between. The CDR3 loop spans 14 amino acids.

The chain employs TRBV2 and TRBJ2-7; 8 nucleotides match TRBD1. This CDR3 spans 14 amino acids. V shed 4 bases, J shed 6 bases, and the junction held 8 bases outside the gene matches. The germline V gene has CDR1 SNHLY and CDR2 FYNNEI. CDR3: CASSVGTGSREQYF. The CDR3 DNA reads TGTGCCAGCAGTGTCGGGACAGGCTCCCGCGAGCAGTACTTC.

J is TRBJ2-7 and V is TRBV7-9, with D perhaps TRBD1 or TRBD2 (5 bases each). This CDR3 is built from 15 residues. Germline V gene sequence: CDR1 SEHNR, CDR2 FQNEAQ (reference sequence). Trimming removed 2 bases from V and 4 bases from J, with 15 bases in between. CDR3 sequence reads: CASSLPGLSGYEQYF. CDR3 bases: TGTGCCAGCAGCTTACCGGGGCTCAGTGGGTACGAGCAGTACTTC.

With regard to this clone: Other DNA sequences from this sample encode an identical CDR3 as well. The chain recombines TRBV4-3 with TRBJ2-1; no clear D gene. The V gene's germline CDR1 is LGHNA and CDR2 YSLEER. The CDR3 consists of 15 residues. Trimming left V 1 base short and J 0 bases short, with 7 bases between. CDR3 sequence: CASSQGLVSYNEQFF. The CDR3, as DNA: TGCGCCAGCAGCCAAGGTCTAGTCTCCTACAATGAGCAGTTCTTC.

The chain recombines TRBV28 with TRBJ2-2; the D is unclear. The V end was cut by 10 bases, the J end by 8 bases, with 23 bases between. This CDR3 spans 15 amino acids. Germline V gene lookup returns CDR1 MDHEN and CDR2 SYDVKM. The chain's CDR3 is CATYKPRVMGGELFF. The CDR3 bases are TGTGCCACCTACAAGCCCCGGGTCATGGGGGGGGAGCTGTTTTTT.

The chain carries TRBV7-9 and TRBJ2-1, with D possibly being TRBD1 or TRBD2 (6 bases each). There are 16 residues in the CDR3. Germline CDR1 reads SEHNR; CDR2 reads FQNEAQ (reference sequence). V lost 0 bases and J 12 bases, leaving 21 bases between the germline ends. CDR3 loop: CASSLAGGTRFGGQFF. CDR3 coding DNA: TGTGCCAGCAGCTTAGCTGGCGGGACAAGATTTGGGGGGCAGTTCTTC.

The genes are TRBV4-1 and TRBJ2-7; the D call may be TRBD1 or TRBD2 (5 bases each). The CDR3 totals 14 residues. CDR1 is MGHRA, CDR2 YSYEKL, per germline. Between the trimmed V and J ends, which lost 3 bases and 3 bases, there was a span of 12 bases. DNA for the CDR3: TGCGCCAGCAGCCACAGGGACGGGAACTACGAGCAGTACTTC. It codes for CASSHRDGNYEQYF.

This chain uses TRBV10-3 with TRBJ2-7, with D maybe TRBD1 (5 bases). Trimming took off 8 bases at V and 0 bases at J, with 14 bases between the two ends. This CDR3 spans 14 amino acids. In germline, CDR1 is ENHRY, CDR2 SYGVKD. This chain's CDR3 is CAIGLGASSYEQYF. The CDR3 bases are TGTGCCATCGGGTTAGGGGCAAGCTCCTACGAGCAGTACTTC.